This T cell receptor (beta chain) is drawn from a study of beta chain features in type 1 diabetes. As for this clone: No antigen is known for it.

Isolated RNA was reverse transcribed in full, so expressed TCRB transcripts were sequenced. The table came from immunoSEQ multiplex PCR; TCRdb's copy has only in-frame clones and leaves some out. The table records hundreds of thousands of clones, about an eighth of them present only once. Study-wide results and limits: Across all four CD4+ subsets, people with type 1 diabetes showed modestly shorter TCRB CDR3s.

Sequencing was performed on naive CD4+ T cells from blood. This clonotype was sampled from a man between 18 and 35 years old with type 1 diabetes.

For the CDR3, the DNA is TGTGCCAGCAGCTTAGCTAGCGGATACAATGAGCAGTTCTTC. Amino acid sequence: CASSLASGYNEQFF. This chain links TRBV7-2 with TRBJ2-1; possible D gene TRBD2, 6 bases. The CDR3 consists of 14 residues. Germline V CDR1 and CDR2: SGHTA, FQGNSA. With 0 bases removed from V and 4 bases from J, the gap between germline ends came to 7 bases.